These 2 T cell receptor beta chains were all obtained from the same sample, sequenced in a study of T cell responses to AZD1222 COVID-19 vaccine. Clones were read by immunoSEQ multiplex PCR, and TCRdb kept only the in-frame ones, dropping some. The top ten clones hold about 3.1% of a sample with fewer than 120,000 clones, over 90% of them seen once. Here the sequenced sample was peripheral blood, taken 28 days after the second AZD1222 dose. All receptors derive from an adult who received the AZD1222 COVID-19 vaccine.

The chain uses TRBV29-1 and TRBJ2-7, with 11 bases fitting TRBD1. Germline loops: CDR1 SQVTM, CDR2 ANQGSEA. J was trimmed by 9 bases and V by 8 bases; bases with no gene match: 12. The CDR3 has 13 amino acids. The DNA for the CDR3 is TGCAGCAAATGGACAGGGGGCTGCGCAAGGCAGTACTTC. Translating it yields CSKWTGGCARQYF.

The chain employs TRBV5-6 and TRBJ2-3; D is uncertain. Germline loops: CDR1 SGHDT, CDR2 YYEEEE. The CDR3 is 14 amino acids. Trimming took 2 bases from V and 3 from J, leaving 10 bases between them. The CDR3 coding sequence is TGTGCCAGCAGCTTTTTCGAGAGAACAGATACGCAGTATTTT. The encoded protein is CASSFFERTDTQYF.